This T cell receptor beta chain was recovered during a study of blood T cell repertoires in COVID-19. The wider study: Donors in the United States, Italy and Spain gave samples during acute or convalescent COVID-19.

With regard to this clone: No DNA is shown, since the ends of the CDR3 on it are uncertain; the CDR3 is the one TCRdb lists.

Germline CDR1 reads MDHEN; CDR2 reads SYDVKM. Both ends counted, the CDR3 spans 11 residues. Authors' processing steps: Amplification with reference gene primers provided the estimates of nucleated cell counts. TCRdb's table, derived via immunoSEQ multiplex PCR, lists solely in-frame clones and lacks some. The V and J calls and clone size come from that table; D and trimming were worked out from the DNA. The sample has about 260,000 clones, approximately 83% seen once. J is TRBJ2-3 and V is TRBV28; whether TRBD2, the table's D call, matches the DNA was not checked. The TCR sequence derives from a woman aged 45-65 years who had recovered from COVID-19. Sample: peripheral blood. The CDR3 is CASSFGPGSYF.